This TCR beta chain was obtained from a study of T cell responses to AZD1222 COVID-19 vaccine. Study overall: Researchers grouped second doses given at about 4 or about 12 weeks into one pool.

Germline CDR1 is MNHEY and CDR2 is SMNVEV (reference sequence). This CDR3 has 16 amino acids. Trimming pared 3 bases from V and 2 bases from J, leaving 16 bases between. Findings and caveats of the study: Increases in Spike-specific TCR breadth and depth were seen after two AZD1222 doses. A mostly white British donor set with more females was recruited, and clonal diversity was possibly underestimated. Nearly half of spike-specific TCRs reportedly target variant regions that are unmutated in the B.1.351 and B.1.1.7 variants.

Of note for this clone: Its antigen is not known.

Here immunoSEQ multiplex PCR was the method, and the copy in TCRdb shows in-frame clones only, minus some. This table holds approximately 150,000 clones, 85% to 95% found once. The sequence was collected from an adult in good health. Sequencing used peripheral blood, obtained on day 0 of AZD1222 vaccination. V and J are TRBV27 and TRBJ1-2, with D possibly being TRBD1 (6 bases). The CDR3 loop reads CASSLAPTGKNYGYTF. CDR3 sequence (DNA): TGTGCCAGCAGTTTGGCCCCCACAGGGAAGAACTATGGCTACACCTTC.